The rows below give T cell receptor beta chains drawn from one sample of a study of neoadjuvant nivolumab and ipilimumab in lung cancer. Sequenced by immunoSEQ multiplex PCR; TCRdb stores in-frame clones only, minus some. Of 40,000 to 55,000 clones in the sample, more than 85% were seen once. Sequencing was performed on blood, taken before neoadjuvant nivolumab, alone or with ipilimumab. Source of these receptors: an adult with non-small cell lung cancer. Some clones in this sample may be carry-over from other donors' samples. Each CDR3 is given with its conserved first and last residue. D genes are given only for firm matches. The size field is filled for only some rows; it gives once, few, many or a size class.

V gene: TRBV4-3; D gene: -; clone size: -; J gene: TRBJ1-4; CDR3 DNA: TGCGCCAGCAGCCAAACGAGGGTTGAAAAACTGTTTTTT; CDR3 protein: CASSQTRVEKLFF
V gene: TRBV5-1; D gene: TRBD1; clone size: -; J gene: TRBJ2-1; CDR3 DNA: TGCGCCAGCAGTTTCTTATCGGGACAGGGGAATGAGCAGTTCTTC; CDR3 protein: CASSFLSGQGNEQFF
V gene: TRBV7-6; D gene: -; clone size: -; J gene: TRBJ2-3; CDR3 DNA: TGTGCCAGCAGCTTAGGGACCAGGGGAGGTACGGATACGCAGTATTTT; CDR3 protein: CASSLGTRGGTDTQYF
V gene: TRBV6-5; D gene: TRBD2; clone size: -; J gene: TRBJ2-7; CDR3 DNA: TGTGCCAGCAGTTACTCACGACTAGCGGTTTCCTACGAGCAGTACTTC; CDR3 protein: CASSYSRLAVSYEQYF
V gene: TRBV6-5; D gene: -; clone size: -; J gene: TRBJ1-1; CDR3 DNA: TGTGCCAGCAGGGAGACCGCGCCATCGTATGAAGCTTTCTTT; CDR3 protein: CASRETAPSYEAFF
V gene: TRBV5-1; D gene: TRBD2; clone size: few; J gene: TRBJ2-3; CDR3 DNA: TGCGCCAGCAGCTTGAATCGTCTAGCGGGAGAGACTAGCACAGATACGCAGTATTTT; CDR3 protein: CASSLNRLAGETSTDTQYF
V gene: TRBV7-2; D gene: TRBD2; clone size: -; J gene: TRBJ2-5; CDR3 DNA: TGTGCCAGCACCCTGTGGGCGGGAGAAGGAGTAGGGACCCAGTACTTC; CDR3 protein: CASTLWAGEGVGTQYF
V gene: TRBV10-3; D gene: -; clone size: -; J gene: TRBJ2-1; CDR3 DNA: TGTGCCATCACAAAAGGCGGGACTAATGAGCAGTTCTTC; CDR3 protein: CAITKGGTNEQFF
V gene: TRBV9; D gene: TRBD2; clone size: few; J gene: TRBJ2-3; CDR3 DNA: TGTGCCAGCAGTGAATACCCGGGACTATCGACAGATACGCAGTATTTT; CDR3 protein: CASSEYPGLSTDTQYF
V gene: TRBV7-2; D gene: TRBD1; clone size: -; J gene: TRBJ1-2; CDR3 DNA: TGTGCCAGCAGCAAAGGGACAGGCAGGGATGGCTACACCTTC; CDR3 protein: CASSKGTGRDGYTF
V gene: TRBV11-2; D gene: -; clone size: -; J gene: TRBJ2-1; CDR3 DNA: TGTGCCAGCAGCACTGACAATGCCTACAATGAGCAGTTCTTC; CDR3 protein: CASSTDNAYNEQFF
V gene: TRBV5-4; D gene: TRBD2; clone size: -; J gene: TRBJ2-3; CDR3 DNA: TGTGCCAGCAGCTTAATGGCGGGAGGATACACAGATACGCAGTATTTT; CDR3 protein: CASSLMAGGYTDTQYF
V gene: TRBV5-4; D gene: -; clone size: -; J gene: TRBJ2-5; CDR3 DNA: TGTGCCAGCAGCTTGCAGGGACGACGAGAGACCCAGTACTTC; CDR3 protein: CASSLQGRRETQYF
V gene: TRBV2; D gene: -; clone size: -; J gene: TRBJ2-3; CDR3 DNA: TGTGCCAGCAGTGAGGCACTTAGCACAGATACGCAGTATTTT; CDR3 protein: CASSEALSTDTQYF
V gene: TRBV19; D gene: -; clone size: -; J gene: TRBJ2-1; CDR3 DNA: TGTGCCAGTAGGCTCACAAGCTCCTACAATGAGCAGTTCTTC; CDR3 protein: CASRLTSSYNEQFF
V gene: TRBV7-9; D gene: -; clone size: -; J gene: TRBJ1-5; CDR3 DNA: TGTGCCAGCAGCTCGGATAGAACAGGGTCCCAGCATTTT; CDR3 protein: CASSSDRTGSQHF
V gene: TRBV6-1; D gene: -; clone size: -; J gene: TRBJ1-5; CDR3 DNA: TGTGCCAGCTCCAGAGGAGGGTCTCGGAATCAGCCCCAGCATTTT; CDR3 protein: CASSRGGSRNQPQHF
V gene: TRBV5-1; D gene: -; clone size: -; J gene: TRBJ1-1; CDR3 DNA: TGCGCCAGCTCCCCGGGGGGCGGCGTGAACACTGAAGCTTTCTTT; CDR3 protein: CASSPGGGVNTEAFF
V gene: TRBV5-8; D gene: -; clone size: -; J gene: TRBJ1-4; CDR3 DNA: TGTGCCAGCAGCCTAGACGGGACGGCGAGCTTT; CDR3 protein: CASSLDGTASF
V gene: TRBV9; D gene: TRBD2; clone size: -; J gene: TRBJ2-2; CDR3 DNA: TGTGCCAGCAGCGTAGAGTTTAGCGGGAGTGTACGGGGGACCGGGGAGCTGTTTTTT; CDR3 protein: CASSVEFSGSVRGTGELFF
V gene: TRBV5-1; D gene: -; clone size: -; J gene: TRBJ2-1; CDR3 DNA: TGCGCCAGCAGCTTTGGGGGCCCTTACCCGTTCTTC; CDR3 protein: CASSFGGPYPFF
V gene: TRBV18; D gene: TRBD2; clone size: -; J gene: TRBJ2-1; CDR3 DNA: TGTGCCAGCTCACGGGGGGGAAATTACAATGAGCAGTTCTTC; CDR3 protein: CASSRGGNYNEQFF
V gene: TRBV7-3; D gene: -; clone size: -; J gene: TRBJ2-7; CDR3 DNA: TGTGCCAGCAGCCACCCCAGGGGCGAGCAGTACTTC; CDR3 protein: CASSHPRGEQYF
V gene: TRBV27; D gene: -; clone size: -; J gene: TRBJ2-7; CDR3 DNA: TGTGCCACGAACACACAGGGTTCGGACGAGCAGTACTTC; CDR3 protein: CATNTQGSDEQYF
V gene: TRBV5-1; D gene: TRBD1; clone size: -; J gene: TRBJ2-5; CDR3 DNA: TGCGCCAGCCTCCGAGGGGCCTTACAGGGGGCCGGGGAGACCCAGTACTTC; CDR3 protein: CASLRGALQGAGETQYF
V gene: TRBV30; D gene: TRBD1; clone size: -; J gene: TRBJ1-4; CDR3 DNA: TGTGCCTGGAGTGTCGACAGGGGGGGAGGAAAACTGTTTTTT; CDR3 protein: CAWSVDRGGGKLFF
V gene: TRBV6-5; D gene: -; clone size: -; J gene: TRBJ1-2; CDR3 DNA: TGTGCCACCTCAAGAGGGGGGAACTATGGCTACACCTTC; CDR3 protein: CATSRGGNYGYTF
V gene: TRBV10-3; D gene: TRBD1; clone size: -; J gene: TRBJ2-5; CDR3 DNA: TGTGCCATCAGTCCGACAGGGGGCGGAGAGACCCAGTACTTC; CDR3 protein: CAISPTGGGETQYF
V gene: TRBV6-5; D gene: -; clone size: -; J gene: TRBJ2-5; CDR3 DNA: TGTGCCAGCAGTTACTCATCCCTCCAGGGGGAGACCCAGTACTTC; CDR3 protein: CASSYSSLQGETQYF
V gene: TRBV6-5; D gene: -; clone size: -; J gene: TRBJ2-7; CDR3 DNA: TGTGCCAGCAAACCCGAAAAGCGGGCCTCCTACGAGCAGTACTTC; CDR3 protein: CASKPEKRASYEQYF
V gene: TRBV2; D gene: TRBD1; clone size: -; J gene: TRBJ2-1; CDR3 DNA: TGTGCCAGCAGTCGCTTTCCGGGACAGAACAATGAGCAGTTCTTC; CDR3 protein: CASSRFPGQNNEQFF